A selection of T cell receptor beta chains follows, all from one sample in a study of PD-1 blockade in classical Hodgkin lymphoma. Using immunoSEQ multiplex PCR, the repertoire was profiled, and TCRdb retains in-frame clones only, with some absent. The profile shows fewer than 30,000 clones, around 88% of them singletons. The source was CD8+ T cells from blood, collected at baseline. The receptors shown here come from a human donor with classical Hodgkin lymphoma. The CDR3 runs from the conserved cysteine through the conserved F or W. Each record gives: D gene, J gene, CDR3 length, V gene, CDR3 protein. A D gene is named only where the DNA matches it firmly.

D gene: TRBD1
J gene: TRBJ2-5
CDR3 length: 15
V gene: TRBV9
CDR3 protein: CASSVQGAFQETQYF

D gene: TRBD1
J gene: TRBJ2-7
CDR3 length: 16
V gene: TRBV10-1
CDR3 protein: CASSEYWGQGSDEQYF

D gene: TRBD2
J gene: TRBJ2-3
CDR3 length: 16
V gene: TRBV28
CDR3 protein: CASSAKSGLATDTQYF

D gene: .
J gene: TRBJ2-1
CDR3 length: 12
V gene: TRBV7-9
CDR3 protein: CASIRGFNEQFF

D gene: .
J gene: TRBJ2-1
CDR3 length: 13
V gene: TRBV5-6
CDR3 protein: CAMHRSSYNEQFF

D gene: .
J gene: TRBJ2-5
CDR3 length: 12
V gene: TRBV5-6
CDR3 protein: CASSWPDKSQYF

D gene: .
J gene: TRBJ2-1
CDR3 length: 17
V gene: TRBV5-1
CDR3 protein: CASSALPPRGSYNEQFF

D gene: .
J gene: TRBJ2-5
CDR3 length: 13
V gene: TRBV27
CDR3 protein: CASSLWNQETQYF

D gene: .
J gene: TRBJ2-6
CDR3 length: 15
V gene: TRBV2
CDR3 protein: CATKDARSGANVLTF

D gene: TRBD2
J gene: TRBJ2-3
CDR3 length: 15
V gene: TRBV15
CDR3 protein: CATSRGTSGTDTQYF

D gene: TRBD1
J gene: TRBJ2-3
CDR3 length: 16
V gene: TRBV28
CDR3 protein: CASSSPGQRLTDTQYF

D gene: TRBD2
J gene: TRBJ2-2
CDR3 length: 18
V gene: TRBV10-1
CDR3 protein: CASSGVDKREGNTGELFF

D gene: .
J gene: TRBJ2-2
CDR3 length: 12
V gene: TRBV28
CDR3 protein: CASSFPTGELFF

D gene: .
J gene: TRBJ1-1
CDR3 length: 16
V gene: TRBV21-1
CDR3 protein: CASSMRAPASPPEAFF

D gene: TRBD2
J gene: TRBJ2-7
CDR3 length: 15
V gene: TRBV18
CDR3 protein: CASSPKTSGAYEQYF

D gene: .
J gene: TRBJ2-7
CDR3 length: 13
V gene: TRBV5-1
CDR3 protein: CASSSKEGYEQYF

D gene: TRBD2
J gene: TRBJ2-1
CDR3 length: 13
V gene: TRBV27
CDR3 protein: CASGLAGNDEQFF

D gene: TRBD2
J gene: TRBJ2-7
CDR3 length: 19
V gene: TRBV28
CDR3 protein: CASSLPSGLAGGPSHEQYF

D gene: TRBD2
J gene: TRBJ2-4
CDR3 length: 11
V gene: TRBV7-9
CDR3 protein: CASSPGGFRYF

D gene: .
J gene: TRBJ2-7
CDR3 length: 10
V gene: TRBV28
CDR3 protein: CASSLREQYF

D gene: .
J gene: TRBJ2-2
CDR3 length: 14
V gene: TRBV27
CDR3 protein: CASALQGNTGELFF

D gene: .
J gene: TRBJ2-1
CDR3 length: 16
V gene: TRBV6-1
CDR3 protein: CASSEWGAGPYNEQFF

D gene: .
J gene: TRBJ1-2
CDR3 length: 15
V gene: TRBV11-1
CDR3 protein: CASSLAGGSGYGYTF

D gene: TRBD1
J gene: TRBJ1-1
CDR3 length: 12
V gene: TRBV2
CDR3 protein: CASSAGGTEAFF

D gene: .
J gene: TRBJ2-4
CDR3 length: 16
V gene: TRBV21-1
CDR3 protein: CASSKAIRGNKNIQYF

D gene: .
J gene: TRBJ2-1
CDR3 length: 16
V gene: TRBV29-1
CDR3 protein: CSVESDFQPVLDEQFF

D gene: TRBD1
J gene: TRBJ1-1
CDR3 length: 14
V gene: TRBV11-2
CDR3 protein: CASSLGDRDTEAFF

D gene: .
J gene: TRBJ1-1
CDR3 length: 10
V gene: TRBV28
CDR3 protein: CASRDTEAFF

D gene: .
J gene: TRBJ2-7
CDR3 length: 16
V gene: TRBV21-1
CDR3 protein: CASSTFSEKFSYEQYF

D gene: .
J gene: TRBJ1-2
CDR3 length: 11
V gene: TRBV29-1
CDR3 protein: CSVLEGYGYTF